This T cell receptor beta chain emerged from a study of blood T cell repertoires in COVID-19 (dated by TCRdb to 2018 to 2021). General notes on the study: The collaborator samples originated in the United States, Italy and Spain and spanned the acute and convalescent phases of COVID-19. Nearly every sample came with metadata listing a de-identified subject ID, COVID-19 status, age in years and sex. The dataset comprised deeply sampled blood TCRbeta repertoires from subjects exposed to, actively infected with, or recovered from COVID-19. A freely available public database, intended as a resource for researchers studying the immune response to SARS-CoV-2, is where the repertoires were released. The samples were drawn from two sources: the first 160 participants of the ongoing ImmuneRACE study, and 1,200 or so subjects contributed by 6 global collaborators. The prospective study material was composed of cDNA or gDNA derived from T cells, B-cell-depleted T cells, or PBMCs. Where HLA class I and class II types were available, the types were taken from metadata supplied by the sample provider, not from assay-based typing. Broad study findings and their caveats: The amount of clinical and demographic metadata varied by source and participant and was provided uncurated.

Collaborating institutions collected whole blood in K2EDTA tubes following their own protocols. For TCRbeta analysis, collaborators shipped samples as frozen whole blood, isolated PBMCs, or DNA extracted from either of those sample types. TCRbeta CDR3 regions were amplified from genomic DNA using the immunoSEQ Assay, a bias-controlled multiplex PCR. As for the authors' bioinformatics: The number of nucleated cells in each sample was estimated from the amplification of reference gene primers within the assay. To quantify the absolute abundance of each unique TCRbeta CDR3 rearrangement, sequence reads were collapsed and filtered. For each sample, productive Simpson clonality was calculated as the square root of Simpson's diversity index over productive rearrangements. Not all clones reach the TCRdb copy of this immuneACCESS table, which keeps in-frame sequences only. Checked studies attribute under half of the gap to unresolved V genes and leave the rest unexplained. That table is the source of V, J and clone size, and D and trimming were worked out from the DNA. Across this sample there are 450,000 to 500,000 clones, with 70% to 90% seen only once. The top ten hold 3% to 3.5% of the sample.

As to this clone: This receptor's antigen is unknown. Nothing much larger sits one base from this clone, and base qualities are not available.

The CDR3 goes from the cysteine to the phenylalanine over 12 residues. Only the CDR3 portion is preserved as DNA: 36 bases, with reading frame beginning at the first base. V is pared back by 4 bases and J by 15 bases, with 14 bases lying between the germline termini. From the germline V gene, CDR1 is SGDLS and CDR2 is YYNGEE. The sequencing input was peripheral blood. This clonotype was sampled from a human donor in a cohort sampled during active COVID-19. This chain is built from TRBV9 and TRBJ1-6; the D gene remains uncertain. The DNA is as follows: TGTGCCAGCAGCAGACTTTACTCGGTCCTCCACTTT. This yields the protein CASSRLYSVLHF.